These T cell receptor beta chains were read from a single sample in a study of blood T cell repertoires in COVID-19. Clones were sequenced by immunoSEQ multiplex PCR, and TCRdb holds only the in-frame ones, with some missing. The table shows over 200,000 clones, with about 80% occurring only once. The sequenced sample was PBMCs or T cells enriched from blood (not recorded which). These receptors all stem from a man aged 55 to 70 who had recovered from COVID-19. Both conserved end residues are part of each CDR3. The D gene is left open where the match is weak. Size tells how often a clone was seen (once, few, many) or the class of an expanded clone, and some rows leave it out.

clone_size: .; v_call: TRBV7-2; j_call: TRBJ2-1; d_call: .; cdr3_nt: TGTGCCAGCAGCGCGCATGGGCCGTCCTACAATGAGCAGTTCTTC; cdr3_aa: CASSAHGPSYNEQFF
clone_size: .; v_call: TRBV4-3; j_call: TRBJ1-5; d_call: .; cdr3_nt: TGCGCCAGCAGCCAAGATATGGGGGCATGGCAGCCCCAGCATTTT; cdr3_aa: CASSQDMGAWQPQHF
clone_size: once; v_call: TRBV7-3; j_call: TRBJ2-2; d_call: TRBD2; cdr3_nt: TGTGCCAGCAGCCTGGGACTATCCACCGGGGAGCTGTTTTTT; cdr3_aa: CASSLGLSTGELFF
clone_size: .; v_call: TRBV30; j_call: TRBJ2-5; d_call: .; cdr3_nt: TGTGCCTGGAGTGTACCCAAGGGGCTCGAAGAGACCCAGTACTTC; cdr3_aa: CAWSVPKGLEETQYF
clone_size: once; v_call: TRBV4-3; j_call: TRBJ1-4; d_call: .; cdr3_nt: TGCGCCAGCAGCCAAGGACTGACAGCTAATAATGAAAAACTGTTTTTT; cdr3_aa: CASSQGLTANNEKLFF
clone_size: .; v_call: TRBV19; j_call: TRBJ2-3; d_call: TRBD2; cdr3_nt: TGTGCCAGTAGTAGACTAGCGGGAGTGGTTACAGATACGCAGTATTTT; cdr3_aa: CASSRLAGVVTDTQYF
clone_size: .; v_call: TRBV6-5; j_call: TRBJ2-7; d_call: TRBD1; cdr3_nt: TGTGCCAGCAAACAGGGGGTGGAAACCTACGAGCAGTACTTC; cdr3_aa: CASKQGVETYEQYF
clone_size: .; v_call: TRBV12-3/TRBV12-4; j_call: TRBJ2-1; d_call: .; cdr3_nt: TGTGCCAGCAGTTTAGAGCCCCAACATGAGCAGTTCTTC; cdr3_aa: CASSLEPQHEQFF
clone_size: .; v_call: TRBV11-3; j_call: TRBJ1-2; d_call: .; cdr3_nt: TGTGCCAGCAGCTTAGTCCGAGGGAGAGGCTACACCTTC; cdr3_aa: CASSLVRGRGYTF
clone_size: once; v_call: TRBV2; j_call: TRBJ2-3; d_call: .; cdr3_nt: TGTGCCAGCAGTATCATCGGGACAATCCACACAGATACGCAGTATTTT; cdr3_aa: CASSIIGTIHTDTQYF
clone_size: .; v_call: TRBV2; j_call: TRBJ1-1; d_call: .; cdr3_nt: TGTGCCAGCAGTGACCGGGACAACAGAATGAACACTGAAGCTTTCTTT; cdr3_aa: CASSDRDNRMNTEAFF
clone_size: .; v_call: TRBV7-9; j_call: TRBJ1-6; d_call: .; cdr3_nt: TGTGCCAGCAGGGAAGACAGGAGCCTATTCAATTCACCCCTCCACTTT; cdr3_aa: CASREDRSLFNSPLHF
clone_size: .; v_call: TRBV19; j_call: TRBJ2-3; d_call: .; cdr3_nt: TGTGCCAGTGGAAGTGACGGGGACACAGATACGCAGTATTTT; cdr3_aa: CASGSDGDTDTQYF
clone_size: once; v_call: TRBV5-1; j_call: TRBJ1-1; d_call: TRBD1; cdr3_nt: TGCGCCAGCAGCTCGGGACAGGGTTTGACTGAAGCTTTCTTT; cdr3_aa: CASSSGQGLTEAFF
clone_size: .; v_call: TRBV11-2; j_call: TRBJ1-2; d_call: .; cdr3_nt: TGTGCCAGCAGCATTGAGCAATTTAACTATGGCTACACCTTC; cdr3_aa: CASSIEQFNYGYTF